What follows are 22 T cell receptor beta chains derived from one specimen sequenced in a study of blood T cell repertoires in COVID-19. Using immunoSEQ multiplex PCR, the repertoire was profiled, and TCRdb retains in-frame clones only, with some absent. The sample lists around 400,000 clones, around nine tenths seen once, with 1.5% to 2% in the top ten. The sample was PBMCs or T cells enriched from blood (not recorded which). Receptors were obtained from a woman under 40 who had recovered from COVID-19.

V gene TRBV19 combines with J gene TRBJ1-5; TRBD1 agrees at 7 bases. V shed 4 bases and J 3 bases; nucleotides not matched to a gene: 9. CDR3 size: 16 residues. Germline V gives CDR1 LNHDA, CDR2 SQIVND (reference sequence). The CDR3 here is CASSNRGMVDNQPQHF. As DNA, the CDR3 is TGTGCCAGTAGTAACAGGGGAATGGTGGACAATCAGCCCCAGCATTTT.

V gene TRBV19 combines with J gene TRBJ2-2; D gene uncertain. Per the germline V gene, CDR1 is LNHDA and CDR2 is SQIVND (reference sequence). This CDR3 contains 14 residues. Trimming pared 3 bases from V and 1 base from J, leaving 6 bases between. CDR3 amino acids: CASSIQRNTGELFF. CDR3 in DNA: TGTGCCAGTAGTATCCAGCGGAACACCGGGGAGCTGTTTTTT.

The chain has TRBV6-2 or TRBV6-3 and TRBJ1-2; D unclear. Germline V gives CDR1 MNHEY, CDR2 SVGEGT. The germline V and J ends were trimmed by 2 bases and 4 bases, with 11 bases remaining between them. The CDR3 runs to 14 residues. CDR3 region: CASSYLRHSYGYTF. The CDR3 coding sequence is TGTGCCAGCAGTTACCTCCGACACAGCTATGGCTACACCTTC.

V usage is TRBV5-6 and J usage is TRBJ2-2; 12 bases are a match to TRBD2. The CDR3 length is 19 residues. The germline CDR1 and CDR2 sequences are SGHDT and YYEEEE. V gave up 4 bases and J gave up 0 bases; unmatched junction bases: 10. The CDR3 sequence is CASSLLAGGLMSNTGELFF. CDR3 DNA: TGTGCCAGCAGCCTACTAGCGGGAGGACTGATGTCGAACACCGGGGAGCTGTTTTTT.

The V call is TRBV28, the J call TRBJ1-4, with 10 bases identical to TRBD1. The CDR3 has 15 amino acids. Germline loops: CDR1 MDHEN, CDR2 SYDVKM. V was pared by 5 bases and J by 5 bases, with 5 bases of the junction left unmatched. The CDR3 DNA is TGTGCCAGCAGTCCTGCGGGACAGGGGAATGAAAAACTGTTTTTT. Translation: CASSPAGQGNEKLFF.

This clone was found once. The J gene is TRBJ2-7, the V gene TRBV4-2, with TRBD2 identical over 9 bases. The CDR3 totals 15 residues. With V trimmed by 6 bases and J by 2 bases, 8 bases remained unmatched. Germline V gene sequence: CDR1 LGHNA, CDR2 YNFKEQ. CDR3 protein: CASSSTSGLTYEQYF. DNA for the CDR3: TGTGCCAGCAGTTCGACTAGCGGCCTAACCTACGAGCAGTACTTC.

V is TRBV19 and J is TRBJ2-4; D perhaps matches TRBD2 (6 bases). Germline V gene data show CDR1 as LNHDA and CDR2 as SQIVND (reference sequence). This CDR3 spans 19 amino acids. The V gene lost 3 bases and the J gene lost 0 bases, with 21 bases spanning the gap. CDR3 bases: TGTGCCAGTAGTATCAAAGGGGTTGGGGGGACGGTAGCCAAAAACATTCAGTACTTC. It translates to CASSIKGVGGTVAKNIQYF. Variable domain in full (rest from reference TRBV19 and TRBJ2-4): DGGITQSPKYLFRKEGQNVTLSCEQNLNHDAMYWYRQDPGQGLRLIYYSQIVNDFQKGDIAEGYSVSREKKESFPLTVTSAQKNPTAFYLCASSIKGVGGTVAKNIQYFGAGTRLSVL.

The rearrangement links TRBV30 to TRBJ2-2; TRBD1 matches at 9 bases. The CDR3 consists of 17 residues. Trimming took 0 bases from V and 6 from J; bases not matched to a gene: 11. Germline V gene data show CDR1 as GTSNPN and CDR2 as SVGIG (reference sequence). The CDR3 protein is CAWSVRWTGANAGELFF. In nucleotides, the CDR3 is TGTGCCTGGAGTGTCAGATGGACAGGGGCCAACGCCGGGGAGCTGTTTTTT.

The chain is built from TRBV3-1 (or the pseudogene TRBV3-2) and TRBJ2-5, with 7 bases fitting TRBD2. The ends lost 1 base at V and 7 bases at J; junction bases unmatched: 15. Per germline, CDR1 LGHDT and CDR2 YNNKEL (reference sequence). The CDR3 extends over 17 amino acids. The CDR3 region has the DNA TGTGCCAGCAGCCAAGGGGGCGGGGGAAGAGGGGCTGGGACCCAGTACTTC. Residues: CASSQGGGGRGAGTQYF.

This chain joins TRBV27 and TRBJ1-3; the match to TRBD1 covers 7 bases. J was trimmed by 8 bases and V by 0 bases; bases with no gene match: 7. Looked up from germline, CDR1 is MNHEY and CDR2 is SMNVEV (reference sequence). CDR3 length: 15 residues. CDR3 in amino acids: CASSLSQGESDTIYF. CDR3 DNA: TGTGCCAGCAGTTTATCCCAGGGGGAGTCGGACACCATATATTTT.

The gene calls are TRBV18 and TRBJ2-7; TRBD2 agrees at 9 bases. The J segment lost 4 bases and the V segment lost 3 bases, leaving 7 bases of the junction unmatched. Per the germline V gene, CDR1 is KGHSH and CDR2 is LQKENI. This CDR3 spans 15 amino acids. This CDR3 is CASSPPGLAQYEQYF. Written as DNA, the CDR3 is TGTGCCAGCTCACCTCCGGGACTAGCCCAATACGAGCAGTACTTC.

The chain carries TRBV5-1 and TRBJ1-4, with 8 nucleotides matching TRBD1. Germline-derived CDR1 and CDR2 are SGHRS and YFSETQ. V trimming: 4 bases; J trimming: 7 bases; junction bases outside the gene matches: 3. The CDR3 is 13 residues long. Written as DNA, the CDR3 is TGCGCCAGCAGCCCAGGACAGGGTGAAAAACTGTTTTTT. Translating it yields CASSPGQGEKLFF.

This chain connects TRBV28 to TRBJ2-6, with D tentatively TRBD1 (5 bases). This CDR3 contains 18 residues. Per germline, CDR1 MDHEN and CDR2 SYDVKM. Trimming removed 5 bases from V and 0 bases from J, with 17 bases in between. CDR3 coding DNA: TGTGCCAGCAGTCCCTATAGCCGACAGACCTCTGGGGCCAACGTCCTGACTTTC. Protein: CASSPYSRQTSGANVLTF.

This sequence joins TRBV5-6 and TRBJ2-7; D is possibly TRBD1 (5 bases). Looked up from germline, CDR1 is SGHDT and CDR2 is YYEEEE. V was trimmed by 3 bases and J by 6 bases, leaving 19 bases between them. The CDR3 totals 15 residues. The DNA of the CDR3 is TGTGCCAGCAGCTATGGGGTAGACAGTTTGTTCGAGCAGTACTTC. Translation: CASSYGVDSLFEQYF.

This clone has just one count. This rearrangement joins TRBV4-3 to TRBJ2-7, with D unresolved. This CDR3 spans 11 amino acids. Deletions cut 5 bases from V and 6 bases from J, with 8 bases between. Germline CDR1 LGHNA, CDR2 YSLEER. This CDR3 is CASSSGFEQYF. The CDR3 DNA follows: TGCGCCAGCAGCTCGGGTTTCGAGCAGTACTTC.

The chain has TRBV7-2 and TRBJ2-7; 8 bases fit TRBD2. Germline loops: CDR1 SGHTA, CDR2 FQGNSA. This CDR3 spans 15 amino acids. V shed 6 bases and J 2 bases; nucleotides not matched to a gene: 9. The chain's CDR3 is CASSSPGLGPYEQYF. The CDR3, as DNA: TGTGCCAGCAGTTCACCGGGACTAGGACCCTACGAGCAGTACTTC.

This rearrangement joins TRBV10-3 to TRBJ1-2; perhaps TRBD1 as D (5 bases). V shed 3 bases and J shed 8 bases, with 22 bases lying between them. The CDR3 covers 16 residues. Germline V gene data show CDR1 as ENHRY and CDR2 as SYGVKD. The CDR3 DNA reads TGTGCCATCAGTGAACTCCCTGCAGGGTCTGAAGGGGGCTACACCTTC. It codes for CAISELPAGSEGGYTF.

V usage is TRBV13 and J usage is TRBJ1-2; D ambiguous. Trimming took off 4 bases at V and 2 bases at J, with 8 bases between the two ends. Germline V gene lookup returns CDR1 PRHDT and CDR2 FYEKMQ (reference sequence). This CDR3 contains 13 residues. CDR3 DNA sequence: TGTGCCAGCAGCTCCCAATCCAACTATGGCTACACCTTC. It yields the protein CASSSQSNYGYTF.

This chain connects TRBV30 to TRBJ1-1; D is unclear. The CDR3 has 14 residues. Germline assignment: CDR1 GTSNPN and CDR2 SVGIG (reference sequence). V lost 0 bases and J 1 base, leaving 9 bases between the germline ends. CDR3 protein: CAWSVGVANTEAFF. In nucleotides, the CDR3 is TGTGCCTGGAGTGTAGGTGTAGCGAACACTGAAGCTTTCTTT.

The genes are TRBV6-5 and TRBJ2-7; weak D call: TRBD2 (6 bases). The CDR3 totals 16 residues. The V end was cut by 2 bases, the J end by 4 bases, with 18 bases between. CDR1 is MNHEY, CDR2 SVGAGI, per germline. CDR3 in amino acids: CASSYPSRGRGYEQYF. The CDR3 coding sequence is TGTGCCAGCAGTTACCCCTCGCGGGGACGAGGGTACGAGCAGTACTTC.

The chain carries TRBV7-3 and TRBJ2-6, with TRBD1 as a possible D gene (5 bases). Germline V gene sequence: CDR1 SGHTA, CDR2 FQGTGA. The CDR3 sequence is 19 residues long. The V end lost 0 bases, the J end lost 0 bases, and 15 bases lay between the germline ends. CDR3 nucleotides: TGTGCCAGCAGCTTAACGGGGCGACAGAGTTTCTCTGGGGCCAACGTCCTGACTTTC. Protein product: CASSLTGRQSFSGANVLTF.

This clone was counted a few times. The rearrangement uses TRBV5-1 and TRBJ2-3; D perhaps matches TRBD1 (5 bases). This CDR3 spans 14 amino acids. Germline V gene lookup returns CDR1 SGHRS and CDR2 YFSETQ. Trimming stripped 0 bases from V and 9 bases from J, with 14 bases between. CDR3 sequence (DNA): TGCGCCAGCAGCTTGGAGGGGTCGGAGAGGACGCAGTATTTT. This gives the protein CASSLEGSERTQYF. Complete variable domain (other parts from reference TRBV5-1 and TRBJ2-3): KAGVTQTPRYLIKTRGQQVTLSCSPISGHRSVSWYQQTPGQGLQFLFEYFSETQRNKGNFPGRFSGRQFSNSRSEMNVSTLELGDSALYLCASSLEGSERTQYFGPGTRLTVL.